This T cell receptor (beta chain) was recovered during a study of tumor-infiltrating lymphocytes in localized non-small cell lung cancer. The study, taken as a whole, reports: Available tissue quantity limited TCR sequencing to a patient subset. Compared with uninvolved lung, tumors showed higher T cell infiltration by TCRbeta sequencing.

Germline V gene lookup returns CDR1 SGHDT and CDR2 YYEEEE. The CDR3 extends over 14 amino acids. The V end was cut by 0 bases, the J end by 5 bases, with 11 bases between. With respect to this clone: Antigen: not known.

Profiling relied on immunoSEQ multiplex PCR, and the TCRdb table lists in-frame clones only, not all of them. The table records more than 15,000 clones, around 75% of them present only once. This chain connects TRBV5-6 to TRBJ1-2; D perhaps matches TRBD1 (5 bases). Input material: lung tumor tissue. The TCR was taken from a human donor with non-small cell lung cancer. The DNA of the CDR3 is TGTGCCAGCAGCTTGGTCCTCAGGGAATATGGCTACACCTTC. It encodes CASSLVLREYGYTF.